The 11 T cell receptor beta chains given below trace back to one sample, sequenced in a study. Assay used: immunoSEQ multiplex PCR; TCRdb lists only in-frame clones, some missing. The data contain around 50,000 clones, over 90% of them singletons. Sequenced sample: PBMCs. The source of these receptors is a man aged 40-49 years with rheumatoid arthritis.

The chain is built from TRBV7-2 and TRBJ1-6; D remains unclear. Germline values: CDR1 SGHTA, CDR2 FQGNSA. The ends were cut back, 5 bases at V and 8 bases at J, with 13 bases in the middle. This CDR3 has 14 residues. CDR3 DNA: TGTGCCAGCAGCCATAATTTAATAGATTCACCCCTCCACTTT. Protein product: CASSHNLIDSPLHF.

V and J are TRBV18 and TRBJ1-5; TRBD1 might be the D (5 bases). The germline V and J ends were trimmed by 2 bases and 6 bases, with 8 bases remaining between them. The CDR3 spans 13 residues. Germline lookup yields CDR1 KGHSH and CDR2 LQKENI. CDR3 nucleotide sequence: TGTGCCAGCTCACCAGGGGGACGTCAGCCCCAGCATTTT. Residues: CASSPGGRQPQHF.

V gene TRBV6-5 combines with J gene TRBJ2-6; unclear D gene. Germline V gene sequence: CDR1 MNHEY, CDR2 SVGAGI. The CDR3 spans 15 residues. CDR3 nucleotide sequence: TGTGCTATTTGCACGGACCCGGTTGGGGCCAACGTCCTGACTTTC. Residues: CAICTDPVGANVLTF.

The rearrangement links TRBV10-2 to TRBJ2-1; maybe TRBD2 (6 bases). V dropped 6 bases and J dropped 8 bases, with 8 bases sitting between them. This CDR3 spans 11 amino acids. Germline lookup yields CDR1 WSHSY and CDR2 SAAADI. The CDR3 loop is CASRGGHEQFF. In nucleotides, the CDR3 is TGCGCCAGCAGGGGAGGCCATGAGCAGTTCTTC.

The V gene is TRBV9, the J gene TRBJ1-1, with D maybe TRBD1 (5 bases). The CDR3 loop spans 16 amino acids. CDR1 is SGDLS and CDR2 is YYNGEE in the germline V gene. Trimming removed 0 bases at V and 1 base at J, with 13 bases between. The CDR3 here is CASSVGYGGWNTEAFF. In DNA form, the CDR3 reads TGTGCCAGCAGCGTAGGATACGGGGGTTGGAACACTGAAGCTTTCTTT.

CDR3 sequence: CASSPETSGSYEQYF. CDR3 coding DNA: TGTGCCAGCTCACCAGAGACTAGCGGGAGCTACGAGCAGTACTTC. The rearrangement uses TRBV18 and TRBJ2-7; TRBD2 aligns across 12 bases. Trimming cost V 2 bases and J 3 bases; bases outside gene matches: 2. Germline CDR1 and CDR2: KGHSH and LQKENI. The CDR3 has 15 amino acids.

V is TRBV19 and J is TRBJ2-1; D ambiguous. The CDR3 has 15 amino acids. Germline CDR1 reads LNHDA; CDR2 reads SQIVND (reference sequence). Trimming removed 1 base from V and 5 bases from J, with 12 bases in between. The CDR3 coding sequence is TGTGCCAGTAGTATAGGCCCCCTTGAGCACAATGAGCAGTTCTTC. Its translation: CASSIGPLEHNEQFF. Full variable domain (outside the CDR3, taken from reference TRBV19 and TRBJ2-1): DGGITQSPKYLFRKEGQNVTLSCEQNLNHDAMYWYRQDPGQGLRLIYYSQIVNDFQKGDIAEGYSVSREKKESFPLTVTSAQKNPTAFYLCASSIGPLEHNEQFFGPGTRLTVL.

CDR3 sequence reads: CASSQVSRGKGIAFF. The CDR3 nucleotides are TGTGCCAGCAGCCAAGTATCAAGGGGTAAGGGAATCGCTTTCTTT. The chain is built from TRBV4-2 and TRBJ1-1, with D possibly matching TRBD1 (5 bases). V lost 1 base to trimming and J lost 11 bases, with 20 bases between them. In germline, CDR1 is LGHNA, CDR2 YNFKEQ. This CDR3 spans 15 amino acids.

This sequence joins TRBV28 and TRBJ2-2; D is possibly TRBD1 or TRBD2 (5 bases each). The CDR3 contains 18 residues. Germline V gene data show CDR1 as MDHEN and CDR2 as SYDVKM. V was trimmed by 3 bases and J by 5 bases, leaving 22 bases between them. Written as DNA, the CDR3 is TGTGCCAGCAGTTTCCCCCAGTTCGACGGGGCGGGTACCGGGGAGCTGTTTTTT. It is translated as CASSFPQFDGAGTGELFF.

The chain has TRBV7-9 and TRBJ1-2; TRBD1 matches 7 bases. The V segment lost 1 base and the J segment 2 bases; nucleotides outside the gene matches: 1. CDR1 SEHNR and CDR2 FQNEAQ come from the germline V gene (reference sequence). The CDR3 is 14 amino acids. The CDR3 loop reads CASSLDRGNYGYTF. In DNA form, the CDR3 reads TGTGCCAGCAGCTTAGACAGGGGAAACTATGGCTACACCTTC.

This clone appeared once. The chain couples TRBV3-1 (or the pseudogene TRBV3-2) to TRBJ2-7; 8 positions match TRBD1. The CDR3 contains 17 residues. Germline V gene lookup returns CDR1 LGHDT and CDR2 YNNKEL (reference sequence). The V gene end was trimmed by 0 bases and the J gene end by 3 bases; junction bases not matched to a gene: 10. The CDR3 protein is CASSQEPPGQGLYEQYF. In DNA, the CDR3 is TGTGCCAGCAGCCAAGAACCCCCTGGACAGGGACTCTACGAGCAGTACTTC.